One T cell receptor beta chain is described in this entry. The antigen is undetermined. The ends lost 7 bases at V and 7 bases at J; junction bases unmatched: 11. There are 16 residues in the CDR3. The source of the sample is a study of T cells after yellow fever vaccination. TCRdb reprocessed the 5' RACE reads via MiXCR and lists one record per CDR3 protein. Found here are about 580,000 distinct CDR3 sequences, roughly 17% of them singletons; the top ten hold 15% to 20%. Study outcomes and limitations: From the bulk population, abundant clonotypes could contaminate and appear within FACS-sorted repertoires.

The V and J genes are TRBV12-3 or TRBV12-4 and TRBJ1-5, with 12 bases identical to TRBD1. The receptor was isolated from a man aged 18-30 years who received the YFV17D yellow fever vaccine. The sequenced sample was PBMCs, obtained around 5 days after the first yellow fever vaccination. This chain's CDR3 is CASTRPGTGGGQPQHF. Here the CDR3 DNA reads TGTGCCAGCACCCGGCCCGGGACAGGGGGCGGCCAGCCCCAGCATTTT.